This T cell receptor beta chain was sequenced during a study of blood T cell repertoires in COVID-19. Profiled with immunoSEQ multiplex PCR; TCRdb holds only in-frame clones, not every one. The data show just over 300,000 clones, roughly 86% seen once. Across about two dozen US areas, participants ranged in age from about 18 to 90 years. Cohort placement rested on clinical history that participants reported themselves. The sequencing sample was made of PBMCs or T cells enriched from blood (not recorded which). The TCR sequence derives from a young woman who had recovered from COVID-19.

CDR3 in DNA: TGTGCCATCAGTGAGTCTGGTCAGGTAGAGACCCAGTACTTC. Translating it yields CAISESGQVETQYF. The chain couples TRBV10-3 to TRBJ2-5, with D unresolved. Trimming took 0 bases from V and 4 from J, leaving 9 bases between them. Looked up from germline, CDR1 is ENHRY and CDR2 is SYGVKD. This CDR3 region has 14 residues.